This entry lists 27 T cell receptor beta chains sequenced from one sample in a study of CD8 T cells in Susac syndrome. Reverse transcription used about 0.45 to 1 ug RNA and random hexamers. TCRdb processed the immunoSEQ multiplex PCR reads anew with MiXCR; each CDR3 protein has one entry. The profile shows more than 110,000 distinct CDR3 sequences, approximately 95% of them singletons. Input material: CD4+ T cells from PBMCs. The receptor source for this set is a human donor with Susac syndrome.

V usage is TRBV4-1 and J usage is TRBJ1-1; D is possibly TRBD1 (6 bases). V lost 0 bases to trimming and J lost 10 bases, with 12 bases between them. The length of the CDR3 is 13 residues. The germline V gene encodes CDR1 MGHRA and CDR2 YSYEKL. This CDR3 reads CASSQERGAGAFF. The DNA of the CDR3 is TGCGCCAGCAGCCAAGAACGGGGGGCAGGAGCTTTCTTT.

CDR3 loop: CASGPDGETQYF. The DNA for the CDR3 is TGTGCCAGCGGCCCCGACGGAGAGACCCAGTACTTC. The gene calls are TRBV2 and TRBJ2-5; D not resolved. CDR3 length: 12 amino acids. Looked up from germline, CDR1 is SNHLY and CDR2 is FYNNEI. Trimming left V 8 bases short and J 4 bases short, with 11 bases between.

The chain has TRBV15 and TRBJ2-3, with 10 bases matching TRBD2. CDR3 size: 15 residues. CDR1 is LNHNV and CDR2 is YYDKDF in the germline V gene (reference sequence). V was pared by 3 bases and J by 4 bases, with 4 bases of the junction left unmatched. The CDR3 nucleotides read TGTGCCACCAGCAGGACTAGCGGGTATGCAGATACGCAGTATTTT. It specifies CATSRTSGYADTQYF.

This clonotype was picked up a small number of times. This chain links TRBV6-1 with TRBJ1-5; D possibly corresponds to TRBD1 (5 bases). Trimming took 5 bases from V and 0 from J, leaving 14 bases between them. This CDR3 has 16 amino acids. The V gene's germline CDR1 is MNHNS and CDR2 SASEGT. CDR3 in amino acids: CASSRDPGFSNQPQHF. CDR3 bases: TGTGCCAGCAGTAGGGACCCAGGGTTTAGCAATCAGCCCCAGCATTTT.

The rearrangement links TRBV18 to TRBJ2-5; the D gene is possibly TRBD2 (6 bases). CDR3 length equals 13 residues. Germline V gives CDR1 KGHSH, CDR2 LQKENI. Trimming shortened V by 6 bases and J by 3 bases, and 11 bases separated the two germline ends. The CDR3 DNA follows: TGTGCCAGCTCCCGGGTAGCGGAAGAGACCCAGTACTTC. Its protein product is CASSRVAEETQYF.

The chain joins TRBV3-1 to TRBJ1-2; D gene ambiguous. The V end lost 1 base, the J end lost 1 base, and 4 bases lay between the germline ends. The CDR3 length is 13 residues. Germline CDR1 is LGHDT and CDR2 is YNNKEL (reference sequence). The CDR3 protein is CASSQGVNYGYTF. The CDR3 DNA is TGTGCCAGCAGCCAAGGGGTTAACTATGGCTACACCTTC.

The chain recombines TRBV9 with TRBJ1-3; TRBD1 might be the D (6 bases). V lost 0 bases to trimming and J lost 0 bases, with 10 bases between them. CDR1 SGDLS and CDR2 YYNGEE come from the germline V gene. The CDR3 runs to 16 residues. CDR3 loop: CASSVASDSSGNTIYF. The CDR3 DNA reads as TGTGCCAGCAGCGTAGCTTCGGACAGCTCTGGAAACACCATATATTTT.

The sample holds one count of this clonotype. This rearrangement joins TRBV15 to TRBJ2-2; 8 bases align to TRBD1. Germline assignment: CDR1 LNHNV and CDR2 YYDKDF (reference sequence). With V trimmed by 0 bases and J by 5 bases, 8 bases remained unmatched. This CDR3 is 17 amino acids long. CDR3 protein: CATSRDPTGAGTGELFF. CDR3 nucleotide sequence: TGTGCCACCAGCAGAGACCCGACAGGGGCGGGGACCGGGGAGCTGTTTTTT.

The chain carries TRBV5-1 and TRBJ2-7; a possible D gene is TRBD2 (5 bases). The CDR3 runs to 16 residues. V was trimmed by 4 bases and J by 0 bases, leaving 17 bases between them. Germline assignment: CDR1 SGHRS and CDR2 YFSETQ. CDR3 region: CASSPRAETHSYEQYF. In DNA form, the CDR3 reads TGCGCCAGCAGCCCGCGGGCCGAGACTCACTCCTACGAGCAGTACTTC.

This chain uses TRBV7-2 with TRBJ1-6; 7 positions agree with TRBD1. Germline lookup yields CDR1 SGHTA and CDR2 FQGNSA. With V trimmed by 5 bases and J by 9 bases, 10 bases remained unmatched. This CDR3 spans 15 amino acids. The CDR3 protein is CASSLSGQWGSPLHF. CDR3 bases: TGTGCCAGCAGCCTATCGGGACAGTGGGGTTCACCCCTCCACTTT.

The chain is built from TRBV5-1 and TRBJ2-4; 8 bases align to TRBD1. The CDR3 has 14 residues. J lost 3 bases, V lost 3 bases, and 2 bases had no gene match. Germline values: CDR1 SGHRS, CDR2 YFSETQ. CDR3 protein: CASSSTGGKNIQYF. In nucleotides, the CDR3 is TGCGCCAGCAGCTCTACAGGGGGCAAAAACATTCAGTACTTC.

This rearrangement joins TRBV5-1 to TRBJ2-1; 9 nucleotides align to TRBD1. The germline V gene encodes CDR1 SGHRS and CDR2 YFSETQ. The V and J ends lost 4 bases and 8 bases, in that order; junction bases with no gene match: 7. The CDR3 contains 14 residues. The CDR3 DNA follows: TGCGCCAGCAGCCGGGGACAGGGTTGGGATGAGCAGTTCTTC. This encodes CASSRGQGWDEQFF.

The chain combines TRBV9 with TRBJ2-5; D not certain. The CDR3 has 14 amino acids. CDR1 SGDLS and CDR2 YYNGEE come from the germline V gene. V lost 2 bases, J lost 0 bases, and 8 bases lay in between. The CDR3 loop reads CASSVLADQETQYF. CDR3 in DNA: TGTGCCAGCAGCGTCCTGGCGGACCAAGAGACCCAGTACTTC.

The chain combines TRBV9 with TRBJ1-2, with D possibly TRBD1 on 6 matching bases. V lost 3 bases to trimming and J lost 8 bases, with 14 bases between them. The CDR3 is 13 amino acids. From germline, CDR1 is SGDLS and CDR2 YYNGEE. The CDR3 sequence is CASSAQTGTGYTF. CDR3 DNA sequence: TGTGCCAGCAGCGCCCAAACAGGGACCGGCTACACCTTC. The whole variable domain, filled in from reference TRBV9 and TRBJ1-2, reads DSGVTQTPKHLITATGQRVTLRCSPRSGDLSVYWYQQSLDQGLQFLIQYYNGEERAKGNILERFSAQQFPDLHSELNLSSLELGDSALYFCASSAQTGTGYTFGSGTRLTVV.

V is TRBV6-4 and J is TRBJ1-1; D perhaps matches TRBD1 (5 bases). This CDR3 has 15 residues. V was pared by 2 bases and J by 4 bases, with 14 bases between. Germline-derived CDR1 and CDR2 are MRHNA and SNTAGT. CDR3 nucleotide sequence: TGTGCCAGCAGTGACCGGCCCGATAGGGGCACTGAAGCTTTCTTT. Translation: CASSDRPDRGTEAFF.

The V gene is TRBV28, the J gene TRBJ2-1, with 8 bases fitting TRBD1. The CDR3 extends over 14 amino acids. The V gene end was trimmed by 6 bases and the J gene end by 8 bases; junction bases not matched to a gene: 9. Germline values: CDR1 MDHEN, CDR2 SYDVKM. The CDR3 protein is CASRLLDRGDEQFF. CDR3 DNA: TGTGCCAGCAGACTCCTCGACAGGGGCGATGAGCAGTTCTTC. Filled out from reference TRBV28 and TRBJ2-1, the complete variable domain reads DVKVTQSSRYLVKRTGEKVFLECVQDMDHENMFWYRQDPGLGLRLIYFSYDVKMKEKGDIPEGYSVSREKKERFSLILESASTNQTSMYLCASRLLDRGDEQFFGPGTRLTVL.

V and J are TRBV23-1 and TRBJ2-5; D is unresolved. TRBV23-1 is sorted into the ORF group, with uncertain function. The CDR3 loop spans 13 amino acids. Trimming removed 11 bases from V and 0 bases from J, with 13 bases in between. The CDR3 DNA sequence: TGCGCCCCAACCCAGAGGTACCAAGAGACCCAGTACTTC. This sequence encodes CAPTQRYQETQYF.

This rearrangement joins TRBV19 to TRBJ1-5; tentatively, D is TRBD1 (6 bases). The CDR3 has 16 residues. With 1 base removed from V and 3 bases from J, the gap between germline ends came to 13 bases. CDR1 is LNHDA and CDR2 is SQIVND in the germline V gene (reference sequence). CDR3 nucleotides: TGTGCCAGTAGTATAGGGGGGCAGAGAGTCAATCAGCCCCAGCATTTT. Translating gives CASSIGGQRVNQPQHF.

This clonotype was counted only a few times. V usage is TRBV11-2 and J usage is TRBJ2-5, with 11 positions matching TRBD2. Germline V gene data show CDR1 as SGHAT and CDR2 as FQNNGV. The CDR3 contains 13 residues. Trimming cost V 9 bases and J 4 bases; bases outside gene matches: 4. CDR3 protein: CASSGGAGETQYF. The CDR3 DNA is TGTGCCAGTAGCGGGGGGGCGGGAGAGACCCAGTACTTC.

The rearrangement links TRBV29-1 to TRBJ2-3, with D tentatively TRBD2 (6 bases). The CDR3 totals 12 residues. Germline-derived CDR1 and CDR2 are SQVTM and ANQGSEA. V was cut by 4 bases and J by 3 bases, with 8 bases left in between. CDR3: CSVAEGTDTQYF. In DNA form, the CDR3 reads TGCAGCGTTGCGGAGGGGACAGATACGCAGTATTTT.

V usage is TRBV14 and J usage is TRBJ1-4; D not resolved. CDR3 size: 12 residues. In germline, CDR1 is SGHDN, CDR2 FVKESK. Deletions cut 1 base from V and 9 bases from J, with 6 bases between. The CDR3 sequence: CASSQVSQKLFF. CDR3 DNA: TGTGCCAGCAGCCAAGTTTCCCAAAAACTGTTTTTT. The full variable domain, its missing parts supplied by reference TRBV14 and TRBJ1-4, is EAGVTQFPSHSVIEKGQTVTLRCDPISGHDNLYWYRRVMGKEIKFLLHFVKESKQDESGMPNNRFLAERTGGTYSTLKVQPAELEDSGVYFCASSQVSQKLFFGSGTQLSVL.

This clonotype was detected once. This chain links TRBV3-1 with TRBJ1-6; no definite D call. Trimming took 2 bases from V and 6 from J, leaving 8 bases between them. Germline V CDR1 and CDR2: LGHDT, YNNKEL (reference sequence). This CDR3 region has 14 residues. The CDR3 DNA is TGTGCCAGCAGCCAAAAGGAGGGTAATTCACCCCTCCACTTT. This translates into CASSQKEGNSPLHF.

The chain couples TRBV30 to TRBJ1-1, with 7 bases aligning to TRBD1. The CDR3 runs 16 residues. V gave up 3 bases and J gave up 5 bases; unmatched junction bases: 15. Looked up from germline, CDR1 is GTSNPN and CDR2 is SVGIG (reference sequence). The CDR3 DNA reads as TGTGCCTGGAGCGTCGCCGGGACAGCGAAGGCGACTGAAGCTTTCTTT. This codes for CAWSVAGTAKATEAFF.

Here the CDR3 DNA reads TGTGCCAGCAGTGCCATGGACAGGTACTATGGCTACACCTTC. Translated: CASSAMDRYYGYTF. The V gene is TRBV25-1, the J gene TRBJ1-2; 7 bases agree with TRBD1. Trimming at V came to 4 bases and at J to 3 bases, leaving 5 bases not matched to a gene. This CDR3 region has 14 residues. Looked up from germline, CDR1 is MGHDK and CDR2 is SYGVNS.

The chain recombines TRBV30 with TRBJ2-2; D is uncertain. The CDR3 runs 14 residues. CDR1 and CDR2 from the germline V gene are GTSNPN and SVGIG (reference sequence). With 0 bases removed from V and 2 bases from J, the gap between germline ends came to 7 bases. CDR3 coding DNA: TGTGCCTGGAGTGTACTCCTCAACACCGGGGAGCTGTTTTTT. This gives the protein CAWSVLLNTGELFF.

The chain links TRBV4-1 to TRBJ1-5; D may be TRBD1 (5 bases). In germline, CDR1 is MGHRA, CDR2 YSYEKL. CDR3 length: 17 residues. Trimming left V 3 bases short and J 3 bases short, with 18 bases between. The CDR3 DNA sequence: TGCGCCAGCAGCCATCACCGGGGCGACAGAGTCAATCAGCCCCAGCATTTT. Protein: CASSHHRGDRVNQPQHF.

The genes are TRBV18 and TRBJ2-1; D is possibly TRBD1 (5 bases). Per germline, CDR1 KGHSH and CDR2 LQKENI. The CDR3 length is 12 residues. V was trimmed by 4 bases and J by 6 bases, leaving 7 bases between them. The CDR3 region is CASSQRGNEQFF. In nucleotides, the CDR3 is TGTGCCAGCTCACAAAGGGGCAATGAGCAGTTCTTC. Drawing the rest from reference TRBV18 and TRBJ2-1, the complete variable domain is NAGVMQNPRHLVRRRGQEARLRCSPMKGHSHVYWYRQLPEEGLKFMVYLQKENIIDESGMPKERFSAEFPKEGPSILRIQQVVRGDSAAYFCASSQRGNEQFFGPGTRLTVL.